These 27 T cell receptor beta chains share one sample of origin, sequenced in a study of metastatic and nonmetastatic thyroid tumors. TCRdb re-analyzed the PCR reads using MiXCR. Of more than 30,000 clones in the sample, under 25% are singletons; the top ten hold approximately 20%. Patients underwent thyroid surgery, and none had received any treatment before it. The sample consisted of blood. These receptor sequences come from a female donor with papillary thyroid cancer or a benign thyroid nodule (not recorded which). Some clones in this sample may be carry-over from other donors' samples.

This clone was observed a few times. V is TRBV6-1 and J is TRBJ1-1; 9 bases line up with TRBD1. Germline values: CDR1 MNHNS, CDR2 SASEGT. The CDR3 totals 14 residues. V was clipped by 4 bases and J by 5 bases; unmatched bases: 5. Written as DNA, the CDR3 is TGTGCCAGCAGTGTCGGGACAGGGAGGACTGAAGCTTTCTTT. Its protein is CASSVGTGRTEAFF.

The chain recombines TRBV6-1 with TRBJ2-7; possible D gene TRBD1, 6 bases. The CDR3 has 15 residues. Germline lookup yields CDR1 MNHNS and CDR2 SASEGT. Trimming removed 4 bases at V and 6 bases at J, with 19 bases between. The CDR3 region has the DNA TGTGCCAGCAGTGGGGGTCAGGGGCAGCTTTGCGAGCAGTACTTC. This translates into CASSGGQGQLCEQYF.

Judged by abundance, this clone is medium-sized (0.01 to 0.1%). The chain employs TRBV6-2 or TRBV6-3 and TRBJ1-2; tentative D call: TRBD1 (6 bases). This CDR3 is 15 amino acids long. V lost 2 bases and J 3 bases, leaving 13 bases between the germline ends. The germline gives CDR1 MNHEY, CDR2 SVGEGT. CDR3 in amino acids: CASSYGQGSDYGYTF. In DNA form, the CDR3 reads TGTGCCAGCAGTTACGGGCAGGGGTCGGACTATGGCTACACCTTC.

The CDR3 protein is CSAILAGGPGTQYF. The CDR3 coding sequence is TGCAGTGCTATCCTAGCGGGAGGGCCCGGGACCCAGTACTTC. The chain recombines TRBV20-1 with TRBJ2-5, with 12 bases aligning to TRBD2. This CDR3 spans 14 amino acids. With 4 bases clipped from V and 7 bases from J, the junction kept 7 bases outside the gene matches. CDR1 and CDR2 from the germline V gene are DFQATT and SNEGSKA (reference sequence).

This clone has a handful of counts. V usage is TRBV6-2 or TRBV6-3 and J usage is TRBJ2-7; 9 positions agree with TRBD2. CDR1 and CDR2 from the germline V gene are MNHEY and SVGEGT. The CDR3 runs 13 residues. Trimming took 6 bases from V and 3 from J; bases not matched to a gene: 3. In DNA form, the CDR3 reads TGTGCCAGCAGCTTAGCGGGGGTCTACGAGCAGTACTTC. The encoded protein is CASSLAGVYEQYF.

With respect to this clone: Different DNA sequences within this sample yield the same CDR3. The gene calls are TRBV4-3 and TRBJ2-2; 9 nucleotides align to TRBD1. Germline values: CDR1 LGHNA, CDR2 YSLEER. The CDR3 consists of 16 residues. The V gene end was trimmed by 0 bases and the J gene end by 7 bases; junction bases not matched to a gene: 6. In DNA, the CDR3 is TGCGCCAGCAGCCAAGATCTGGGACAGGGTATCGGGGAGCTGTTTTTT. Its translation is CASSQDLGQGIGELFF.

The table lists this clone with many counts. The J gene is TRBJ2-1, the V gene TRBV3-1; TRBD2 agrees at 14 bases. CDR3 length: 16 amino acids. The V and J ends lost 4 bases and 8 bases, in that order; junction bases with no gene match: 7. Looked up from germline, CDR1 is LGHDT and CDR2 is YNNKEL (reference sequence). The CDR3 protein is CASSRRLAGGPDEQFF. CDR3 in DNA: TGTGCCAGCAGCCGGCGACTAGCGGGGGGGCCTGATGAGCAGTTCTTC.

The chain links TRBV5-1 to TRBJ2-4; TRBD2 is a possible D gene (7 bases). Germline V CDR1 and CDR2: SGHRS, YFSETQ. The CDR3 totals 15 residues. Trimming shortened V by 4 bases and J by 4 bases, and 15 bases separated the two germline ends. Written as DNA, the CDR3 is TGCGCCAGCAGCCCCGTGGGGGGGCCTAAAAACATTCAGTACTTC. Translated, it gives CASSPVGGPKNIQYF.

This clone was observed at least ten times. The chain recombines TRBV4-3 with TRBJ1-1, with D perhaps TRBD1 (5 bases). The CDR3 has 15 residues. V dropped 1 base and J dropped 1 base, with 10 bases sitting between them. Germline CDR1 is LGHNA and CDR2 is YSLEER. CDR3 protein: CASSQGYTGNTEAFF. The CDR3 nucleotides are TGCGCCAGCAGCCAAGGGTACACAGGGAACACTGAAGCTTTCTTT.

The rearrangement joins TRBV11-2 to TRBJ2-1, with 11 bases that match TRBD2. V was clipped by 1 base and J by 10 bases; unmatched bases: 6. The germline CDR1 and CDR2 sequences are SGHAT and FQNNGV. The CDR3 runs 15 residues. CDR3 loop: CASSLVGLAGGEQFF. The CDR3 DNA reads TGTGCCAGCAGCTTAGTAGGGCTAGCGGGAGGCGAGCAGTTCTTC. Supplemented by reference TRBV11-2 and TRBJ2-1, the full variable domain reads EAGVAQSPRYKIIEKRQSVAFWCNPISGHATLYWYQQILGQGPKLLIQFQNNGVVDDSQLPKDRFSAERLKGVDSTLKIQPAKLEDSAVYLCASSLVGLAGGEQFFGPGTRLTVL.

This clone was seen many times. The genes are TRBV19 and TRBJ1-4, with no clear D. The CDR3 is 14 residues long. V dropped 6 bases and J dropped 0 bases, with 8 bases sitting between them. Germline-derived CDR1 and CDR2 are LNHDA and SQIVND (reference sequence). The CDR3 loop is CASRRRTTNEKLFF. CDR3 nucleotide sequence: TGTGCCAGTAGGCGACGGACAACTAATGAAAAACTGTTTTTT.

This clone was picked up many times. The chain combines TRBV4-3 with TRBJ1-3, with unresolved D. This CDR3 spans 17 amino acids. Germline V gene data show CDR1 as LGHNA and CDR2 as YSLEER. V was cut by 2 bases and J by 0 bases, with 14 bases left in between. As DNA, the CDR3 is TGCGCCAGCAGCCAATCTCGCATAGAGTTCTCTGGAAACACCATATATTTT. Protein product: CASSQSRIEFSGNTIYF.

Ten or more counts support this clone. The V call is TRBV9, the J call TRBJ2-7; D is uncertain. CDR1 is SGDLS and CDR2 is YYNGEE in the germline V gene. The CDR3 is made up of 13 amino acids. Deletions cut 0 bases from V and 0 bases from J, with 4 bases between. Here the CDR3 DNA reads TGTGCCAGCAGCGTAGCTCCCTCCTACGAGCAGTACTTC. It translates to CASSVAPSYEQYF.

This clone was detected ten times or more. The CDR3 sequence: CASKFYNEQFF. The CDR3 DNA follows: TGTGCCAGCAAATTTTATAATGAGCAGTTCTTC. V gene TRBV6-1 combines with J gene TRBJ2-1; the D is unclear. The CDR3 totals 11 residues. CDR1 and CDR2 from the germline V gene are MNHNS and SASEGT. V was shortened by 7 bases and J by 7 bases, with 8 bases between the two germline ends.

This clone was seen at least ten times. V gene TRBV20-1 combines with J gene TRBJ1-6, with a tentative D call TRBD1 (5 bases). Trimming stripped 5 bases from V and 5 bases from J, with 16 bases between. The CDR3 spans 15 residues. CDR1 is DFQATT, CDR2 SNEGSKA, per germline (reference sequence). For the CDR3, the DNA is TGCAGTGCTTTCCCCATGGGCAGGGATAATTCACCCCTCCACTTT. This gives the protein CSAFPMGRDNSPLHF.

This clone was seen repeatedly, ten times or more. This chain joins TRBV5-1 and TRBJ2-1; D is ambiguous. This CDR3 is 15 amino acids long. Trimming left V 0 bases short and J 6 bases short, with 13 bases between. Germline V gene lookup returns CDR1 SGHRS and CDR2 YFSETQ. CDR3 loop: CASSLDLIGRNEQFF. CDR3 DNA sequence: TGCGCCAGCAGCTTGGATCTGATAGGGCGCAATGAGCAGTTCTTC.

This clone was seen ten or more times. The chain recombines TRBV5-8 with TRBJ1-2; D remains unclear. Germline V lookup: CDR1 SGHTS, CDR2 YDEGEE. The CDR3 contains 14 residues. Trimming pared 4 bases from V and 4 bases from J, leaving 14 bases between. CDR3 sequence: CASSQGTDIYGYTF. DNA for the CDR3: TGTGCCAGCAGCCAAGGCACAGACATCTATGGCTACACCTTC.

At least ten counts were recorded for this clone. The J gene is TRBJ2-3, the V gene TRBV2; 8 bases are shared with TRBD1. V lost 11 bases to trimming and J lost 4 bases; unmatched junction nucleotides: 11. Germline lookup yields CDR1 SNHLY and CDR2 FYNNEI. The CDR3 totals 14 residues. The CDR3 sequence: CAGLRDRLADTQYF. DNA for the CDR3: TGTGCCGGATTACGGGACAGGTTAGCAGATACGCAGTATTTT.

This clone has just a few counts. The gene calls are TRBV6-1 and TRBJ1-2; D unresolved. The CDR3 extends over 14 amino acids. In germline, CDR1 is MNHNS, CDR2 SASEGT. Trimming removed 8 bases from V and 8 bases from J, with 21 bases in between. CDR3 amino acids: CASAEGDKVRGYTF. CDR3 coding DNA: TGTGCCAGCGCTGAAGGAGACAAGGTACGCGGCTACACCTTC.

This clone was seen at least ten times. The chain links TRBV20-1 to TRBJ2-3; 9 nucleotides match TRBD2. This CDR3 is 16 amino acids long. Losses at the gene ends were 0 bases for V and 3 bases for J; bases not matched to a gene: 7. Germline lookup yields CDR1 DFQATT and CDR2 SNEGSKA (reference sequence). Written as DNA, the CDR3 is TGCAGTGCTAGAGATGGAATAGCGGGGGATACAGATACGCAGTATTTT. Translation: CSARDGIAGDTDTQYF.

By share of the sample, this clone is medium-sized. This rearrangement joins TRBV6-1 to TRBJ1-3, with D uncertain. V was clipped by 6 bases and J by 7 bases, with 13 bases between them. CDR3 length: 13 amino acids. Germline-derived CDR1 and CDR2 are MNHNS and SASEGT. The DNA for the CDR3 is TGTGCCAGCAGCGATTTTGACGGGAACACCATATATTTT. It codes for CASSDFDGNTIYF.

This clone was detected only a few times. V gene TRBV2 combines with J gene TRBJ2-1; D perhaps matches TRBD1 (8 bases). CDR3 length equals 15 residues. Looked up from germline, CDR1 is SNHLY and CDR2 is FYNNEI. V shed 7 bases and J shed 15 bases, with 28 bases lying between them. The DNA for the CDR3 is TGTGCCAGCAATCACGCAGCTTGGACAGGGAGGGTCATGTTCTTC. Its protein product is CASNHAAWTGRVMFF.

As DNA, the CDR3 is TGTGCCAGCAGCTCTGAGTTGGACAGGGAGAACACCGGGGAGCTGTTTTTT. It yields the protein CASSSELDRENTGELFF. The chain couples TRBV11-1 to TRBJ2-2, with TRBD1 matching over 8 bases. The CDR3 has 17 residues. The germline V gene has CDR1 SGHAT and CDR2 FQDESV (reference sequence). V was pared by 4 bases and J by 1 base, with 8 bases of the junction left unmatched.

The V and J genes are TRBV6-4 and TRBJ2-3; TRBD2 aligns across 12 bases. With 4 bases clipped from V and 4 bases from J, the junction kept 3 bases outside the gene matches. The length of the CDR3 is 15 residues. CDR1 MRHNA and CDR2 SNTAGT come from the germline V gene. DNA of the CDR3: TGTGCCAGCAGTGCGACTAGCGGGAGTGCAGATACGCAGTATTTT. Translating gives CASSATSGSADTQYF.

This clone is categorized as medium-sized. The chain combines TRBV6-2 or TRBV6-3 with TRBJ1-2, with unresolved D. This CDR3 comprises 16 residues. Germline CDR1 MNHEY, CDR2 SVGEGT. Between the trimmed V and J ends, which lost 5 bases and 0 bases, there was a span of 16 bases. For the CDR3, the DNA is TGTGCCAGCAGTACATCCGGGGTACATGCTAACTATGGCTACACCTTC. Amino acid sequence: CASSTSGVHANYGYTF.

This clone was detected ten times or more. V is TRBV27 and J is TRBJ2-7; D may be TRBD1 (5 bases). The CDR3 is 14 residues long. CDR1 is MNHEY, CDR2 SMNVEV, per germline (reference sequence). Deletions cut 5 bases from V and 4 bases from J, with 15 bases between. The CDR3 loop is CASSTPQGVYEQYF. CDR3 coding DNA: TGTGCCAGCAGTACCCCGCAGGGCGTTTACGAGCAGTACTTC.

As concerns this clone: The same CDR3 also results from other DNA sequences found in this sample. This chain links TRBV7-3 with TRBJ1-2, with TRBD1 as a possible D gene (6 bases). This CDR3 comprises 13 residues. V lost 1 base, J lost 8 bases, and 11 bases lay in between. Looked up from germline, CDR1 is SGHTA and CDR2 is FQGTGA. The CDR3, as DNA: TGTGCCAGCAGCTTAAGCACAGGGAAGGGCTACACCTTC. It specifies CASSLSTGKGYTF.